In its sample, the clone carrying this TCR beta chain was seen a few times. Germline V gene lookup returns CDR1 SGHNT and CDR2 YYREEE (reference sequence). V was trimmed by 0 bases and J by 3 bases, leaving 10 bases between them. This CDR3 contains 15 residues. The entirety of the isolated RNA underwent reverse transcription, so expressed TCRB transcripts were sequenced. The table came from immunoSEQ multiplex PCR; TCRdb's copy has only in-frame clones and leaves some out. The table records almost 350,000 clones, around a fifth of them present only once. The record originates from a study of beta chain features in type 1 diabetes.

Sequencing used naive CD4+ T cells from blood. This TCR came from a woman under 30 in good health. The chain uses TRBV5-4 and TRBJ2-1; a weak D match, TRBD2 (6 bases). The chain's CDR3 is CASSLVGGVYNEQFF. DNA of the CDR3: TGTGCCAGCAGCTTGGTTGGCGGGGTCTACAATGAGCAGTTCTTC. The full variable domain, its missing parts supplied by reference TRBV5-4 and TRBJ2-1, is ETGVTQSPTHLIKTRGQQVTLRCSSQSGHNTVSWYQQALGQGPQFIFQYYREEENGRGNFPPRFSGLQFPNYSSELNVNALELDDSALYLCASSLVGGVYNEQFFGPGTRLTVL.